This TCR beta chain is from a study of OX40 agonist ivuxolimab in advanced cancers. The repertoire was sequenced with immunoSEQ multiplex PCR; TCRdb's copy has only in-frame clones and lacks some. The table records roughly 76,000 clones, 70% to 85% of them present only once. This clonotype was sampled from an adult with an advanced solid tumor such as melanoma, head and neck, liver or kidney cancer. The specimen comprised CD4+ or CD8+ T cells sorted from blood, sampled in a trial of the OX40 agonist ivuxolimab.

The CDR3 nucleotides read TGTGCCAGCAGCGTCTTGACAGGGAGCTATGGCTACACCTTC. Translating gives CASSVLTGSYGYTF. The chain combines TRBV7-2 with TRBJ1-2, with 7 bases matching TRBD1. The CDR3 length is 14 residues. V dropped 5 bases and J dropped 4; count of bases not matched to a gene: 7. Looked up from germline, CDR1 is SGHTA and CDR2 is FQGNSA.